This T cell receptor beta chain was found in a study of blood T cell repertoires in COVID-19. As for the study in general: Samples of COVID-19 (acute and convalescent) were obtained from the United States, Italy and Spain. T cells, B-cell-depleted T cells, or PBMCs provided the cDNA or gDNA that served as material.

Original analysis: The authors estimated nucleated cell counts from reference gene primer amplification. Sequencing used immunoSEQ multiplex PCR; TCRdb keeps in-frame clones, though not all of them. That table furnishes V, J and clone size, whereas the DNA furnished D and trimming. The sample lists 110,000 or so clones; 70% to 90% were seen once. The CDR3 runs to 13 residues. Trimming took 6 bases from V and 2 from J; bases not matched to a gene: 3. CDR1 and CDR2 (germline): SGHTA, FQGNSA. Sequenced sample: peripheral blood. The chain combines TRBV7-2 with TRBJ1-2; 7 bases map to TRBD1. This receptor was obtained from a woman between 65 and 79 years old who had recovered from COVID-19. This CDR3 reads CASSQDRNYGYTF. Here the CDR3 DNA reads TGTGCCAGCAGTCAGGACAGGAACTATGGCTACACCTTC.